What follows are 21 T cell receptor delta chains derived from one specimen sequenced in a study of Vδ1+ human thymocytes. Points from the study as a whole: In the thymus, TRG and TRD repertoires looked highly polyclonal with Gaussian CDR3 lengths.

No antigen is known for these receptors. RNA was extracted from the cells and then reverse transcribed. Multiplex PCR used pooled V-gene forward primers and a constant-region reverse primer to amplify CDR3s. TCRdb re-called the multiplex PCR reads through CATT. In the table there are fewer than 30,000 delta-chain clones, more than 6.5% of which are singletons. Material: Vdelta1+ gamma-delta thymocytes from the thymus. The subset was: FACS-sorted CD3+ TCRalphabeta- TCRVdelta1+ TCRVdelta2- thymocytes. Source of these receptors: a girl less than two years old who had congenital heart surgery.

This chain joins TRDV1 and TRDJ1, with 10 nucleotides matching TRDD3. This CDR3 region has 20 residues. Looked up from germline, CDR1 is TSWWSYY and CDR2 is QGS. The V and J ends lost 2 bases and 0 bases, in that order; junction bases with no gene match: 15. The CDR3 here is CALGEFQGSSWGINTDKLIF. DNA for the CDR3: TGTGCTCTTGGGGAATTTCAGGGGTCTTCCTGGGGGATAAACACCGATAAACTCATCTTT.

This clone was counted between two and nine times. Distinct nucleotide sequences in the sample also encode this CDR3. This chain links TRDV1 with TRDJ1; TRDD2 might be the D (6 bases). Deletions cut 5 bases from V and 0 bases from J, with 28 bases between. Germline assignment: CDR1 TSWWSYY and CDR2 QGS. There are 20 residues in the CDR3. CDR3 region: CALGPQGPLPVNRYTDKLIF. The DNA for the CDR3 is TGTGCTCTTGGGCCCCAAGGACCACTTCCTGTCAACAGGTACACCGATAAACTCATCTTT.

J is TRDJ1 and V is TRDV1, with D perhaps TRDD2 (5 bases). CDR3 length: 20 amino acids. CDR1 TSWWSYY and CDR2 QGS come from the germline V gene. The V gene lost 3 bases and the J gene lost 2 bases, with 28 bases spanning the gap. The CDR3 protein is CALGDLRPYFRDPSTDKLIF. CDR3 sequence (DNA): TGTGCTCTTGGGGACCTCAGGCCCTACTTCAGAGACCCCTCAACCGATAAACTCATCTTT.

The table lists this clone with a few counts. The chain couples TRDV1 to TRDJ1; D not certain. This CDR3 region has 15 residues. V lost 2 bases to trimming and J lost 0 bases, with 10 bases between them. The germline V gene encodes CDR1 TSWWSYY and CDR2 QGS. The CDR3 reads CALGEASLNTDKLIF. The DNA of the CDR3 is TGTGCTCTTGGGGAAGCCTCTCTCAACACCGATAAACTCATCTTT.

The rearrangement joins TRDV1 to TRDJ1; D is unresolved. The CDR3 sequence is 17 residues long. Trimming took 3 bases from V and 0 from J, leaving 17 bases between them. Germline loops: CDR1 TSWWSYY, CDR2 QGS. DNA of the CDR3: TGTGCTCTTGGGGATTTTGGACGGGCGCGGTACACCGATAAACTCATCTTT. It specifies CALGDFGRARYTDKLIF.

This clone turned up a few times. The chain recombines TRDV1 with TRDJ1, with no clear D. Germline V gene lookup returns CDR1 TSWWSYY and CDR2 QGS. Trimming took 3 bases from V and 3 from J, leaving 11 bases between them. The CDR3 runs 14 residues. The CDR3 here is CALGDARDPDKLIF. The CDR3 DNA reads as TGTGCTCTTGGGGACGCGAGGGACCCCGATAAACTCATCTTT.

In this sample, this clone turned up a few times. V is TRDV1 and J is TRDJ1; perhaps TRDD2 as D (5 bases). This CDR3 spans 21 amino acids. Trimming pared 3 bases from V and 0 bases from J, leaving 29 bases between. The germline CDR1 and CDR2 sequences are TSWWSYY and QGS. The CDR3: CALGDPGGPTASPLYTDKLIF. CDR3 DNA: TGTGCTCTTGGGGACCCTGGTGGGCCTACCGCCTCACCCCTGTACACCGATAAACTCATCTTT.

The rearrangement links TRAV29/DV5 to TRDJ1, with D possibly TRDD3 on 5 matching bases. The V end lost 4 bases, the J end lost 6 bases, and 19 bases lay between the germline ends. This CDR3 is built from 14 residues. Germline CDR1 and CDR2: NSMFDY and ISSIKDK. The CDR3 loop is CAAVFPYWSHKLIF. CDR3 sequence (DNA): TGTGCAGCAGTTTTTCCGTACTGGAGCCATAAACTCATCTTT.

In this sample, this clone turned up a few times. This chain links TRDV1 with TRDJ1; 11 bases agree with TRDD3. The length of the CDR3 is 18 residues. Germline CDR1 is TSWWSYY and CDR2 is QGS. The ends lost 0 bases at V and 4 bases at J; junction bases unmatched: 10. For the CDR3, the DNA is TGTGCTCTTGGGGAACTCCCTTACTGGGGGATAGGCCTCGATAAACTCATCTTT. Protein sequence: CALGELPYWGIGLDKLIF.

J is TRDJ1 and V is TRDV1, with TRDD3 matching 10 bases. CDR1 is TSWWSYY and CDR2 is QGS in the germline V gene. The CDR3 extends over 18 amino acids. The V segment lost 4 bases and the J segment 0 bases; nucleotides outside the gene matches: 11. This CDR3 reads CALGGSGDTLGYTDKLIF. The CDR3 nucleotides are TGTGCTCTTGGGGGGTCGGGGGATACGCTGGGTTACACCGATAAACTCATCTTT.

The chain has TRDV1 and TRDJ1; no clear D gene. Per germline, CDR1 TSWWSYY and CDR2 QGS. The CDR3 is 18 amino acids. The germline V and J ends were trimmed by 0 bases and 1 base, with 18 bases remaining between them. The CDR3 sequence: CALGELVAPRLRTDKLIF. In DNA form, the CDR3 reads TGTGCTCTTGGGGAACTAGTCGCGCCACGACTCCGCACCGATAAACTCATCTTT.

This clone was observed a few times. This chain links TRDV1 with TRDJ1, with no clear D. V lost 4 bases to trimming and J lost 0 bases, with 21 bases between them. Per germline, CDR1 TSWWSYY and CDR2 QGS. This CDR3 is 18 amino acids long. The CDR3 sequence: CALGGPGWNKMYTDKLIF. For the CDR3, the DNA is TGTGCTCTTGGGGGCCCAGGTTGGAACAAAATGTACACCGATAAACTCATCTTT.

The table lists this clone with a few counts. The V gene is TRDV1, the J gene TRDJ1; TRDD2 is a possible D gene (6 bases). V was pared by 3 bases and J by 10 bases, with 24 bases between. The CDR3 loop spans 16 amino acids. The V gene's germline CDR1 is TSWWSYY and CDR2 QGS. This chain's CDR3 is CALGDLLLEPTATLIF. The CDR3 DNA sequence: TGTGCTCTTGGGGACCTCCTACTTGAGCCCACGGCGACACTCATCTTT.

This clone has only a few counts. A much larger clone is a single base away; this may be a read error. The same CDR3 can be traced to other DNA sequences in this sample. The V gene is TRDV2, the J gene TRDJ1, with D hard to call. In germline, CDR1 is GEAIGNYY, CDR2 EKD. This CDR3 is 15 amino acids long. Trimming took 3 bases from V and 4 from J, leaving 17 bases between them. For the CDR3, the DNA is TGTGCCTGTGACGCGCTGGCGGACGCAGGCGATAAACTCATCTTT. It encodes CACDALADAGDKLIF.

This chain links TRDV1 with TRDJ1; 9 nucleotides agree with TRDD3. Because TCRdb records no J gene, it was assigned here through a match of the DNA to germline. This CDR3 has 20 amino acids. From germline, CDR1 is TSWWSYY and CDR2 QGS. Trimming at V came to 1 base and at J to 0 bases, leaving 15 bases not matched to a gene. DNA of the CDR3: TGTGCTCTTGGGGAACCCCGGTCACTCTGGGGGATGGGGTACACCGATAAACTCATCTTT. Translated, it gives CALGEPRSLWGMGYTDKLIF.

This clone was seen only a few times. The chain joins TRDV1 to TRDJ1; D is perhaps TRDD1 (5 bases). The CDR3 contains 23 residues. The germline V gene encodes CDR1 TSWWSYY and CDR2 QGS. V gave up 6 bases and J gave up 3 bases, with 41 bases separating them. The CDR3, as DNA: TGTGCTCTTGGAGACCGAATAGGGGCGAAGGGAGGAAATTTATATGGTGGTGCCGATAAACTCATCTTT. Translating it yields CALGDRIGAKGGNLYGGADKLIF.

This clone was found a few times. This rearrangement joins TRDV1 to TRDJ1; 9 bases are a match to TRDD3. CDR3 length: 17 residues. Trimming at V came to 0 bases and at J to 1 base, leaving 6 bases not matched to a gene. CDR1 and CDR2 (germline): TSWWSYY, QGS. Here the CDR3 reads CALGELWGIPGTDKLIF. CDR3 nucleotide sequence: TGTGCTCTTGGGGAACTCTGGGGGATTCCCGGCACCGATAAACTCATCTTT.

This clone has just a few counts. V usage is TRDV1 and J usage is TRDJ1; D gene uncertain. Germline values: CDR1 TSWWSYY, CDR2 QGS. V lost 3 bases and J 6 bases, leaving 20 bases between the germline ends. CDR3 length: 16 amino acids. The CDR3 DNA is TGTGCTCTTGGGGACTCCCAAACGATGAAGTGTCATAAACTCATCTTT. Translation gives CALGDSQTMKCHKLIF.

V is TRDV1 and J is TRDJ1; 8 bases align to TRDD3. The CDR3 spans 19 residues. Germline V gene data show CDR1 as TSWWSYY and CDR2 as QGS. V shed 4 bases and J 0 bases; nucleotides not matched to a gene: 16. DNA for the CDR3: TGTGCTCTTGGGGTCCCTTTATACTGGGGGGCCTACCACACCGATAAACTCATCTTT. Translating it yields CALGVPLYWGAYHTDKLIF.

The V and J genes are TRDV1 and TRDJ1; TRDD3 matches at 13 bases. Looked up from germline, CDR1 is TSWWSYY and CDR2 is QGS. V trimming: 0 bases; J trimming: 3 bases; junction bases outside the gene matches: 25. The CDR3 spans 24 residues. The CDR3 here is CALGELPISYTGGYGWASADKLIF. Written as DNA, the CDR3 is TGTGCTCTTGGGGAACTGCCTATATCCTACACTGGGGGATACGGGTGGGCCTCGGCCGATAAACTCATCTTT.

This clone occurred a few times. This chain connects TRDV1 to TRDJ1; 7 bases map to TRDD3. Germline V gene lookup returns CDR1 TSWWSYY and CDR2 QGS. V was pared by 9 bases and J by 3 bases, with 13 bases of the junction left unmatched. The CDR3 spans 15 residues. The chain's CDR3 is CALRDWGRWPDKLIF. The CDR3 DNA is TGTGCTCTGAGGGACTGGGGAAGGTGGCCCGATAAACTCATCTTT.